The next 20 T cell receptor beta chains were all read from a single sample in a study of graft-versus-host responses after intestinal transplantation (dated by TCRdb to about 2021). Which antigens these TCRs recognize remains unknown. Library creation used the immunoSEQ multiplex PCR assay. The source is immuneACCESS, and TCRdb retained only in-frame sequences with V and J called. Part of the clones is not carried over; for the studies checked, unresolved V genes explain less than half of this, and the remainder is unexplained. This sample has approximately 97,000 clones in its table, and just under 95% of those were observed once. The ten top clones hold about 0.073% of the sample. Taken with the paper, the label for time point translates to: cells obtained before transplantation from donor or recipient. The specimen comprised unstimulated CD8+ T cells sorted from spleen or lymph node cells, sampled before transplant. These receptors originate from a human donor who was the organ donor for an intestinal transplant.

V gene TRBV5-4 combines with J gene TRBJ2-7; TRBD2 is a possible D gene (6 bases). The ends were cut back, 1 base at V and 2 bases at J, with 13 bases in the middle. Germline V gene lookup returns CDR1 SGHNT and CDR2 YYREEE (reference sequence). The length of the CDR3 is 15 residues. Written as DNA, the CDR3 is TGTGCCAGCAGCTTGAAGGCAGGCGGGACCTACGAGCAGTACTTC. Protein: CASSLKAGGTYEQYF.

The V gene is TRBV15, the J gene TRBJ2-1, with D unclear. CDR1 is LNHNV, CDR2 YYDKDF, per germline (reference sequence). The CDR3 loop spans 13 amino acids. The V and J ends lost 6 bases and 9 bases respectively, with 15 bases between them. DNA for the CDR3: TGTGCCACCAGTCCTAGTCATCTACCTGAGCAGTTCTTC. Translating gives CATSPSHLPEQFF.

The rearrangement links TRBV12-2 to TRBJ2-7; the table's D call of TRBD2 was not tested on the DNA. TRBV12-2 is assigned pseudogene status. CDR3 size: 15 residues. The chain's CDR3 is CASRWSGLAFYEQYF. The CDR3 nucleotides read TGTGCAAGTCGCTGGTCGGGACTAGCCTTCTACGAGCAGTACTTC.

This sequence joins TRBV21-1 and TRBJ2-3; no check of the table's D call, TRBD2, against the DNA was made. TRBV21-1 constitutes a pseudogene. The CDR3 is 15 residues long. The CDR3 region is CASSNLAGKLDTQYF. CDR3 in DNA: TGTGCCAGCAGCAACCTAGCGGGAAAGCTAGATACGCAGTATTTT.

The chain is built from TRBV5-6 and TRBJ2-1; 9 bases line up with TRBD2. The CDR3 runs to 18 residues. V dropped 4 bases and J dropped 8; count of bases not matched to a gene: 19. Germline assignment: CDR1 SGHDT and CDR2 YYEEEE. CDR3 loop: CASSPANGGRGGIYEQFF. The CDR3 bases are TGTGCCAGCAGCCCTGCCAATGGTGGGCGGGGGGGCATCTATGAGCAGTTCTTC.

The chain links TRBV9 to TRBJ1-1, with 9 bases aligning to TRBD1. The CDR3 consists of 13 residues. V dropped 5 bases and J dropped 6; count of bases not matched to a gene: 5. CDR1 SGDLS and CDR2 YYNGEE come from the germline V gene. The CDR3 DNA sequence: TGTGCCAGCAGTTGGACAGGGGCGGCTGAAGCTTTCTTT. Its translation: CASSWTGAAEAFF.

Here the CDR3 DNA reads TGTGCCAGCTCTCAGGGTCGAAACTACGAGCAGTACTTC. It yields the protein CASSQGRNYEQYF. The chain recombines TRBV18 with TRBJ2-7, with a tentative D call TRBD1 (5 bases). Deletions cut 6 bases from V and 3 bases from J, with 12 bases between. Per germline, CDR1 KGHSH and CDR2 LQKENI. The CDR3 runs to 13 residues.

V usage is TRBV6-5 and J usage is TRBJ2-5; TRBD1 matches at 7 bases. The junction had 4 bases not matched to a gene; V was cut back by 4 bases and J by 2 bases. This CDR3 comprises 14 residues. In germline, CDR1 is MNHEY, CDR2 SVGAGI. The CDR3 region is CASSSLTGQETQYF. Written as DNA, the CDR3 is TGTGCCAGCAGTTCTTTGACAGGGCAAGAGACCCAGTACTTC.

The chain uses TRBV15 and TRBJ2-7, with 11 bases fitting TRBD1. V was clipped by 3 bases and J by 3 bases; unmatched bases: 1. Germline assignment: CDR1 LNHNV and CDR2 YYDKDF (reference sequence). CDR3 length equals 14 residues. The CDR3 DNA reads TGTGCCACCAGCAGGGGGACAGGGGGCTACGAGCAGTACTTC. It yields the protein CATSRGTGGYEQYF.

This clone was seen just once. As DNA, the CDR3 is TGTGCCAGCAGCTTATGGGACAGCTATGAGCAGTTCTTC. Its protein is CASSLWDSYEQFF. V and J are TRBV7-3 and TRBJ2-1; 7 bases are shared with TRBD1. With V trimmed by 2 bases and J by 8 bases, 3 bases remained unmatched. CDR3 length equals 13 residues. Germline V gives CDR1 SGHTA, CDR2 FQGTGA.

The genes are TRBV27 and TRBJ1-1; TRBD1 matches 7 bases. This CDR3 has 17 residues. Germline loops: CDR1 MNHEY, CDR2 SMNVEV (reference sequence). The V segment lost 1 base and the J segment 0 bases; nucleotides outside the gene matches: 8. CDR3 DNA: TGTGCCAGCAGTTTATACCTCGACAGGGCGTTGAACACTGAAGCTTTCTTT. This codes for CASSLYLDRALNTEAFF.

This clone appeared once. This chain connects TRBV14 to TRBJ1-3, with 10 positions matching TRBD1. CDR1 and CDR2 from the germline V gene are SGHDN and FVKESK. After removal of 4 bases from V and 3 bases from J, the junction contained 3 bases not matched to a gene. The CDR3 is 15 residues long. The CDR3 bases are TGTGCCAGCAGCCCCGGACAGGGGGGTGGAAACACCATATATTTT. Its protein is CASSPGQGGGNTIYF. Full variable domain (remainder filled in from reference TRBV14 and TRBJ1-3): EAGVTQFPSHSVIEKGQTVTLRCDPISGHDNLYWYRRVMGKEIKFLLHFVKESKQDESGMPNNRFLAERTGGTYSTLKVQPAELEDSGVYFCASSPGQGGGNTIYFGEGSWLTVV.

The CDR3 region is CASTSLNTEAFF. The CDR3 region has the DNA TGTGCCAGTACGTCCCTGAACACTGAAGCTTTCTTT. This rearrangement joins TRBV19 to TRBJ1-1; D not resolved. Germline loops: CDR1 LNHDA, CDR2 SQIVND (reference sequence). Trimming took 7 bases from V and 0 from J, leaving 6 bases between them. CDR3 length: 12 amino acids.

This chain joins TRBV2 and TRBJ2-7; 9 nucleotides line up with TRBD1. V lost 5 bases to trimming and J lost 4 bases; unmatched junction nucleotides: 9. The CDR3 spans 15 residues. From germline, CDR1 is SNHLY and CDR2 FYNNEI. Here the CDR3 reads CASSSTTGGPYEQYF. CDR3 in DNA: TGTGCCAGCAGTTCTACAACAGGGGGCCCTTACGAGCAGTACTTC.

This chain connects TRBV9 to TRBJ1-2, with D unclear. The germline CDR1 and CDR2 sequences are SGDLS and YYNGEE. V lost 0 bases to trimming and J lost 6 bases, with 9 bases between them. CDR3 length: 13 residues. In DNA form, the CDR3 reads TGTGCCAGCAGCGTAGACGACTATGATGGCTACACCTTC. Translation: CASSVDDYDGYTF.

This clone was observed once. This chain links TRBV28 with TRBJ2-1; D may be TRBD1 (5 bases). This CDR3 spans 13 amino acids. The ends were cut back, 6 bases at V and 5 bases at J, with 11 bases in the middle. Germline-derived CDR1 and CDR2 are MDHEN and SYDVKM. The CDR3 DNA is TGTGCCAGCAGCAACAGGTTAAACAATGAGCAGTTCTTC. It specifies CASSNRLNNEQFF.

The V call is TRBV2, the J call TRBJ2-7; 8 positions match TRBD1. The germline gives CDR1 SNHLY, CDR2 FYNNEI. This CDR3 spans 14 amino acids. Unmatched junction bases numbered 8, after V lost 5 bases and J lost 5 bases. The CDR3 region has the DNA TGTGCCAGCAGTAGGGGACAGGTCGAGGACGAGCAGTACTTC. Its protein product is CASSRGQVEDEQYF.

In this sample, this clone turned up once. The J gene is TRBJ2-7, the V gene TRBV5-1; TRBD1 matches at 10 bases. CDR1 SGHRS and CDR2 YFSETQ come from the germline V gene. Germline trimming cut 4 bases from V and 4 bases from J; bases unmatched to any gene: 5. The length of the CDR3 is 14 residues. As DNA, the CDR3 is TGCGCCAGCAGCGCCGGGACAGGGGTTTACGAGCAGTACTTC. Translation: CASSAGTGVYEQYF.

The V call is TRBV30, the J call TRBJ2-1; 9 bases line up with TRBD2. The V segment lost 3 bases and the J segment 9 bases; nucleotides outside the gene matches: 3. Per germline, CDR1 GTSNPN and CDR2 SVGIG (reference sequence). The CDR3 runs to 12 residues. The CDR3 nucleotides read TGTGCCTGGAGCCTAGCGGGAAGTGAGCAGTTCTTC. Its protein product is CAWSLAGSEQFF. The full variable domain, its missing parts supplied by reference TRBV30 and TRBJ2-1, is SQTIHQWPATLVQPVGSPLSLECTVEGTSNPNLYWYRQAAGRGLQLLFYSVGIGQISSEVPQNLSASRPQDRQFILSSKKLLLSDSGFYLCAWSLAGSEQFFGPGTRLTVL.

The J gene is TRBJ2-7, the V gene TRBV6-6; 8 nucleotides line up with TRBD1. From germline, CDR1 is MNHNY and CDR2 SVGAGI (reference sequence). With 5 bases clipped from V and 2 bases from J, the junction kept 5 bases outside the gene matches. The CDR3 is 14 amino acids. CDR3 loop: CASSQYRGTYEQYF. The CDR3 coding sequence is TGTGCCAGCAGTCAATACAGGGGGACCTACGAGCAGTACTTC.